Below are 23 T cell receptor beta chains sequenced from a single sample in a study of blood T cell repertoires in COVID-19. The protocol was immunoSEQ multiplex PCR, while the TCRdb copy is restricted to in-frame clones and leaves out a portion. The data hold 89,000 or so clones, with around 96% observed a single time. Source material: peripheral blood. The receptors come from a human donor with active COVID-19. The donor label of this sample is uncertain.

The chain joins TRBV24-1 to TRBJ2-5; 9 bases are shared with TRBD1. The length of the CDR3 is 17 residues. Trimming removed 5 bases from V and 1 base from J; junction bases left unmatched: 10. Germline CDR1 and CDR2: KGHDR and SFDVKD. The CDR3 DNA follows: TGTGCCACCAGTGGGACACAGGGGGCGCTTTCCCAAGAGACCCAGTACTTC. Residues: CATSGTQGALSQETQYF.

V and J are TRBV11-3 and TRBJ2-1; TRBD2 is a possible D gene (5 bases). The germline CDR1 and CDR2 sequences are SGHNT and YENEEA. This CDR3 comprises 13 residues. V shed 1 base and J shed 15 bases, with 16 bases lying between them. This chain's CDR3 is CASSLVYPSPLFF. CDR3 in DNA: TGTGCCAGCAGCTTAGTTTACCCTAGCCCCTTGTTCTTC.

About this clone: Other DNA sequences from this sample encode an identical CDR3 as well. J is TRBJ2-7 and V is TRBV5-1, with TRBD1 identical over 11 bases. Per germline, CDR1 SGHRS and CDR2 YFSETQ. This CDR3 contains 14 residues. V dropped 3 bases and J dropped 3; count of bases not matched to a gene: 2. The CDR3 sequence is CASSSGTGGYEQYF. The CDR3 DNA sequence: TGCGCCAGCAGCTCCGGGACAGGGGGCTACGAGCAGTACTTC.

The CDR3: CATSDPSGLSYEQYF. CDR3 nucleotide sequence: TGTGCCACCAGTGATCCTAGCGGTCTTTCCTACGAGCAGTACTTC. The V gene is TRBV24-1, the J gene TRBJ2-7; 7 nucleotides line up with TRBD2. V lost 3 bases to trimming and J lost 1 base; unmatched junction nucleotides: 5. This CDR3 spans 15 amino acids. Germline V gene lookup returns CDR1 KGHDR and CDR2 SFDVKD.

The CDR3 here is CASSLGQSNIQYF. DNA for the CDR3: TGTGCCAGCAGCTTAGGCCAGTCAAACATTCAGTACTTC. This sequence joins TRBV11-3 and TRBJ2-4, with unresolved D. Per the germline V gene, CDR1 is SGHNT and CDR2 is YENEEA. This CDR3 region has 13 residues. The ends were cut back, 1 base at V and 6 bases at J, with 7 bases in the middle.

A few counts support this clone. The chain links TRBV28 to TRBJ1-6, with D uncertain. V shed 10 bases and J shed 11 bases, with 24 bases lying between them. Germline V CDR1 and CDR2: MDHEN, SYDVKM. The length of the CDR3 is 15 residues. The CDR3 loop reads CATMPPTGRSAPLHF. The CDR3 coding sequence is TGTGCCACCATGCCGCCTACGGGTAGGAGTGCACCCCTCCACTTT.

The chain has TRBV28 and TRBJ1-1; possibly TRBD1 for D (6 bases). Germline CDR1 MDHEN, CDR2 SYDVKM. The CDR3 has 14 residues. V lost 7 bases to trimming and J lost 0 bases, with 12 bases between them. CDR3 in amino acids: CASKRRGMNTEAFF. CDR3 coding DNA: TGTGCCAGCAAAAGAAGGGGGATGAACACTGAAGCTTTCTTT.

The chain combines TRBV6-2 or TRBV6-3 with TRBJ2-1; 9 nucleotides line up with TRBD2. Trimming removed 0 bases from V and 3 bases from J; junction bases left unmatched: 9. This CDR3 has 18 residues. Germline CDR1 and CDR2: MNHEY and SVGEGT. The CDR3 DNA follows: TGTGCCAGCAGTTACTCTGTTAGCGGGAGTCTCGACTACAATGAGCAGTTCTTC. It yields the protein CASSYSVSGSLDYNEQFF.

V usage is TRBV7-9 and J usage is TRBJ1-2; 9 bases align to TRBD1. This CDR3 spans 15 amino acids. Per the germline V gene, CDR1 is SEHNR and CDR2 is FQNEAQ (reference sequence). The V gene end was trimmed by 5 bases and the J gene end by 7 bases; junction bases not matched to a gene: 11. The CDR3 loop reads CASSPRDRAGGGYTF. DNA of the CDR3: TGTGCCAGCAGCCCGCGGGACAGGGCGGGTGGTGGCTACACCTTC.

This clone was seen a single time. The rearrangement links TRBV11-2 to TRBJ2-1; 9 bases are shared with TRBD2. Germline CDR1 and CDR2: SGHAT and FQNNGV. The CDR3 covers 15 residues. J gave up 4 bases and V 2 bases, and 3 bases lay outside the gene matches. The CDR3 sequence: CASSLSLAGYNEQFF. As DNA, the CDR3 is TGTGCCAGCAGCTTAAGCCTAGCGGGATACAATGAGCAGTTCTTC.

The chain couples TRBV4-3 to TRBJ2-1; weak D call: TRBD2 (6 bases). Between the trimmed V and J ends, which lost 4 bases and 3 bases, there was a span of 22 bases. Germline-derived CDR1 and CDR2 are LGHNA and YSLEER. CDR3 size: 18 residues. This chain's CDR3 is CASSLQIPGADYYNEQFF. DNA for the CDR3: TGCGCCAGCAGCCTCCAAATCCCTGGAGCGGACTACTACAATGAGCAGTTCTTC.

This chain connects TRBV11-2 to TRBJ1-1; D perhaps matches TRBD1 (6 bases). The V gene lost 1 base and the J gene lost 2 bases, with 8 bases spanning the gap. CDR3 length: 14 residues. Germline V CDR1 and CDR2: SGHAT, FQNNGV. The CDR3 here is CASSLGTANTEAFF. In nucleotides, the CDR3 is TGTGCCAGCAGCTTAGGGACAGCCAACACTGAAGCTTTCTTT.

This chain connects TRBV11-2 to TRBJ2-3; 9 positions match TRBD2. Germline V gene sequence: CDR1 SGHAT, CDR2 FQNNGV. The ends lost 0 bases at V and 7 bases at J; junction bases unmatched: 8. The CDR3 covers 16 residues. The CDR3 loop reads CASSLDPLTSGYTQYF. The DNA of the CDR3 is TGTGCCAGCAGCTTAGATCCCCTGACTAGCGGATATACGCAGTATTTT.

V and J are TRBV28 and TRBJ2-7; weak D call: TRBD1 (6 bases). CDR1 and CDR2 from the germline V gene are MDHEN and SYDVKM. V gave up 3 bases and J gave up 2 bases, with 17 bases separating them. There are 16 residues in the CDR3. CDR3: CASSFVGGRGPYEQYF. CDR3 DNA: TGTGCCAGCAGTTTTGTTGGGGGCAGAGGTCCCTACGAGCAGTACTTC.

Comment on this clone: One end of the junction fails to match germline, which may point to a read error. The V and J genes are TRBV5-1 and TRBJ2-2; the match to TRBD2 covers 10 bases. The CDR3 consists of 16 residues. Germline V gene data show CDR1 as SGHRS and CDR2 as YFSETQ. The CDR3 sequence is CASKAGLATNAGELFF. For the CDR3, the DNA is TGCGCCAGCAAGGCGGGACTAGCGACGAACGCCGGGGAGCTGTTTTTT.

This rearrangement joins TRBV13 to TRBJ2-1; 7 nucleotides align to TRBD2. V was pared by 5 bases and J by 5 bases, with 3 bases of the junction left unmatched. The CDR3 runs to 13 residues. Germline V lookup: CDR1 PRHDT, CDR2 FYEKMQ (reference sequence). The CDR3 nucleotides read TGTGCCAGCAGCCCCGGGACTAACAATGAGCAGTTCTTC. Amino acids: CASSPGTNNEQFF.

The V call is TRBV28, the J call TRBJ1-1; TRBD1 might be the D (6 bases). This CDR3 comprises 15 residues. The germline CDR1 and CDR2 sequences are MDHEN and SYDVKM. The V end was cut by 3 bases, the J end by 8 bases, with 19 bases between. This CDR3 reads CASSLFGGQHSEAFF. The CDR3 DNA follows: TGTGCCAGCAGTTTGTTTGGGGGCCAACACAGCGAAGCTTTCTTT.

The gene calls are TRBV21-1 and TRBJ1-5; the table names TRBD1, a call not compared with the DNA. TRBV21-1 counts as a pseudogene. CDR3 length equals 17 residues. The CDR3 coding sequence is TGTGCCAGCCGCCCCCGGCCTGACAGGGTCGAGCTGGAGCCCCAGCATTTT. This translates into CASRPRPDRVELEPQHF.

DNA for the CDR3: TGTGCCAGCTCACCGGCCAGGGACATGGCTGGCTACACCTTC. Protein sequence: CASSPARDMAGYTF. This rearrangement joins TRBV18 to TRBJ1-2, with D possibly matching TRBD1 (6 bases). V was shortened by 3 bases and J by 7 bases, with 15 bases between the two germline ends. Germline assignment: CDR1 KGHSH and CDR2 LQKENI. The CDR3 extends over 14 amino acids.

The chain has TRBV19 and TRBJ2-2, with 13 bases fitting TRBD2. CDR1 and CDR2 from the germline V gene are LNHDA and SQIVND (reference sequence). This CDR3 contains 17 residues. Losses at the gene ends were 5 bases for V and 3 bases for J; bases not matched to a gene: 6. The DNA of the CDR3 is TGTGCCAGTAGTCGGACTAGCGGGAGCGTAGACACCGGGGAGCTGTTTTTT. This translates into CASSRTSGSVDTGELFF.

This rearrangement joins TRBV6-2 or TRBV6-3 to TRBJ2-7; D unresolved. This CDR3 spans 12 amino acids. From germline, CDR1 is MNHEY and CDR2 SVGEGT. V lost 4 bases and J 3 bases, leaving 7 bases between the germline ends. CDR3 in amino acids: CASSFRDYEQYF. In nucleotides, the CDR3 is TGTGCCAGCAGTTTCCGCGACTACGAGCAGTACTTC.

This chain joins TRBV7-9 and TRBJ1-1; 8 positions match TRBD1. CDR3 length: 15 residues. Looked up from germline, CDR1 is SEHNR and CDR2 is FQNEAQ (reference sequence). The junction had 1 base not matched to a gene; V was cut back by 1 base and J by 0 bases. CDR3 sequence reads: CASSLGTGMNTEAFF. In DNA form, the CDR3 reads TGTGCCAGCAGCTTAGGGACAGGGATGAACACTGAAGCTTTCTTT.

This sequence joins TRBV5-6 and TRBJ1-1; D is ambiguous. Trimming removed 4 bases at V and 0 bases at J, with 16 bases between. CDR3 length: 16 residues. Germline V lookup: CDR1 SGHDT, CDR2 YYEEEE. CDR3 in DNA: TGTGCCAGCAGCCCGTTTGCAACGCGGGTGAACACTGAAGCTTTCTTT. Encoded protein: CASSPFATRVNTEAFF.